Sequencing of this TCR beta chain was carried out in a study of blood T cell repertoires in COVID-19. Study details: Nucleic acid was either cDNA or gDNA, and it came from T cells, B-cell-depleted T cells, or PBMCs.

In the source study's methods: Reference gene primer amplification yielded estimated nucleated cell counts. Here immunoSEQ multiplex PCR was the method, and the copy in TCRdb shows in-frame clones only, minus some. The D gene and trimming were derived from the DNA, and the V and J assignments and clone size from that table. The sample lists hundreds of thousands of clones; about 86% were seen once. The sequenced sample consisted of peripheral blood. This sequence originates from a woman aged 25 to 45 who had recovered from COVID-19.

The DNA of the CDR3 is TGTGCCAGTCGGGAGGGTCCCTACGAGCAGTACTTC. It translates to CASREGPYEQYF. The chain is built from TRBV6-5 and TRBJ2-7; 8 bases are a match to TRBD2. Trimming removed 9 bases from V and 2 bases from J; junction bases left unmatched: 3. The germline V gene has CDR1 MNHEY and CDR2 SVGAGI. The CDR3 extends over 12 amino acids.